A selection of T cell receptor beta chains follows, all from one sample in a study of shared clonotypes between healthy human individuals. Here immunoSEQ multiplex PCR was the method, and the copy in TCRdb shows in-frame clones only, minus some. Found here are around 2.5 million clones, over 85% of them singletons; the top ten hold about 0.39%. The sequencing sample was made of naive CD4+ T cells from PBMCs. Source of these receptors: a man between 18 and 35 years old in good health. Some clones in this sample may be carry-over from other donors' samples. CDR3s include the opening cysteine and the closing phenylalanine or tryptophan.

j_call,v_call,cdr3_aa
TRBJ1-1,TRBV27,CASSQLEHRGAEAFF
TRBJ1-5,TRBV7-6,CASSSNSNQPQHF
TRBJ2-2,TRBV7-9,CASSFQQAWNTGELFF
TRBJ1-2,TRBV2,CASALGGAARLDGYTF
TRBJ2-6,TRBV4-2,CASSQEAGRANVLTF
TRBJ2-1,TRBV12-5,CASGRLAGARFF
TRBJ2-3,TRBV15,CATSRDWASGIVADTQYF
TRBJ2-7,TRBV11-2,CASSPLRDSNLWRSYEQYF
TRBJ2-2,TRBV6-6,CASSYSGGFTGELFF
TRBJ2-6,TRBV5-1,CASSYKQGSGANVLTF
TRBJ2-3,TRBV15,CATSSPGSLRLDTQYF
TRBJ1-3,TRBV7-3,CASSLNPPGAAGNTIYF
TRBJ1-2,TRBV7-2,CASSSLVGGRGGYTF